What follows describes a single T cell receptor (beta chain). This clone was seen a single time. It has no known antigen specificity. The sample holds no much larger clone one base away, and base qualities are not on file. Collaborating institutions collected whole blood in K2EDTA tubes following their own protocols. Collaborator samples were shipped for TCRbeta analysis as frozen whole blood, isolated PBMCs, or DNA extracted from either sample type. The data originate from a study of blood T cell repertoires in COVID-19 (TCRdb year 2020). Concerning the study at large: Samples from collaborators originated in the United States, Italy and Spain and spanned both the acute and convalescent phases of COVID-19. A de-identified subject ID, COVID-19 status, age in years and sex were almost always included in the sample metadata. The prospective study material was composed of cDNA or gDNA derived from T cells, B-cell-depleted T cells, or PBMCs. The repertoires were released in a freely available public database intended as a resource for research on the immune response to SARS-CoV-2. The samples were drawn from two sources: the first 160 participants of the ongoing ImmuneRACE study, and approximately 1,300 subjects contributed by 6 global collaborators. The dataset comprised deeply sampled blood TCRbeta repertoires from subjects exposed to, actively infected with, or recovered from COVID-19. Where HLA class I and class II types were available, the types were taken from metadata supplied by the sample provider, not from assay-based typing.

Points the paper makes about the study in general: How much clinical and demographic metadata was included differed by source and by participant, and the metadata was provided uncurated.

The CDR3 goes from the cysteine to the phenylalanine over 15 residues. Of all the DNA, just the CDR3 is kept, 45 bases in frame from base 1. Taken from the germline V gene (reference sequence), the CDR1 and CDR2 loops are GTSNPN and SVGIG. The trim is 5 bases for V and 6 bases for J, with a gap of 21 bases between the germline ends. The immunoSEQ Assay, a bias-controlled multiplex PCR, was used to amplify TCRbeta CDR3 regions from genomic DNA. Under the source paper's analysis protocol: The number of nucleated cells in each sample was estimated by amplification of reference gene primers within the assay. Sequence reads were collapsed and filtered to measure the absolute abundance of every unique TCRbeta CDR3 rearrangement. Productive Simpson clonality was computed per sample as the square root of Simpson's diversity index over productive rearrangements. TCRdb retrieved this table from immuneACCESS and kept in-frame rearrangements only. Not all clones are present; in checked studies, unresolved V genes account for under half, and no reason is known for the remainder. The D gene and trimming were derived from the DNA, and the V and J assignments and clone size from that table. Within this sample are 40,000 to 55,000 clones, with around 86% of them counted one time only. Clones ranked in the top ten supply around 6.5% of the sample.

Sequencing used peripheral blood. This receptor was identified in a man aged 45-65 years with active COVID-19. Recombination linked TRBV30 to TRBJ2-3, with the D gene not confidently named. The nucleotide sequence is given as TGTGCCTGGGTTAGTGGTTCATCCGACGGGGATACGCAGTATTTT. Its amino acids are CAWVSGSSDGDTQYF.